This T cell receptor (beta chain) was sequenced during a study of response to subunit inactivated influenza vaccine. Study observations and caveats: Authors suggested each seasonal influenza vaccination recruits few new T cells.

This clonotype was detected ten times or more. Its antigen is unknown. The germline gene is not matched at one end of the junction; a read error may be the cause. Per the germline V gene, CDR1 is SGHAT and CDR2 is FQNNGV. The CDR3 is made up of 15 amino acids. TCRdb reprocessed the RT-PCR reads via MiXCR and lists one record per CDR3 protein. The data hold around 320,000 distinct CDR3 sequences, with approximately 20% observed a single time. V usage is TRBV11-2 and J usage is TRBJ1-1, with D maybe TRBD1 (6 bases). This TCR was recovered from a man aged 50 to 69 who received an inactivated influenza vaccine. Sequencing was performed on PBMCs from blood, taken about 20 months after vaccination. For the CDR3, the DNA is TGTGCCAGCAGCCTAGAGGGGGGCCTGAACACTGAAGCTTTCTTT. Protein sequence: CASSLEGGLNTEAFF. The full variable domain, with the rest looked up from reference TRBV11-2 and TRBJ1-1, is EAGVAQSPRYKIIEKRQSVAFWCNPISGHATLYWYQQILGQGPKLLIQFQNNGVVDDSQLPKDRFSAERLKGVDSTLKIQPAKLEDSAVYLCASSLEGGLNTEAFFGQGTRLTVV.